One sample yielded the 15 T cell receptor beta chains listed below, sequenced in a study of T cell responses to AZD1222 COVID-19 vaccine. Assay used: immunoSEQ multiplex PCR; TCRdb lists only in-frame clones, some missing. Counted here are some 80,000 clones, more than 75% occurring once; the ten biggest clones make up approximately 9%. The sequences come from peripheral blood, collected on day 0 of AZD1222 vaccination. These receptors all come from an adult in good health.

The chain couples TRBV6-5 to TRBJ1-1; D not certain. Germline V lookup: CDR1 MNHEY, CDR2 SVGAGI. This CDR3 region has 13 residues. Between the trimmed V and J ends, which lost 4 bases and 3 bases, there was a span of 9 bases. The CDR3 DNA reads TGTGCCAGCAGTTGGAACAGAGACACTGAAGCTTTCTTT. Amino acid sequence: CASSWNRDTEAFF.

The chain couples TRBV10-2 to TRBJ1-1, with 7 bases identical to TRBD1. Trimming at V came to 6 bases and at J to 4 bases, leaving 5 bases not matched to a gene. Germline V gives CDR1 WSHSY, CDR2 SAAADI. This CDR3 spans 13 amino acids. The CDR3 DNA reads as TGCGCCAGCAGGGAACAGGGGACCACTGAAGCTTTCTTT. It yields the protein CASREQGTTEAFF.

The V gene is TRBV6-5, the J gene TRBJ1-5; the match to TRBD1 covers 7 bases. The CDR3 is made up of 13 amino acids. Germline CDR1 reads MNHEY; CDR2 reads SVGAGI. Unmatched junction bases numbered 3, after V lost 3 bases and J lost 7 bases. The CDR3 here is CASSYGTDQPQHF. The CDR3 DNA sequence: TGTGCCAGCAGTTATGGGACAGACCAGCCCCAGCATTTT.

The CDR3 nucleotides read TGTGCCAGCAGGTTGCCGGCCGCAGTTACGCAGTATTTT. Amino acid sequence: CASRLPAAVTQYF. This chain uses TRBV11-2 with TRBJ2-3; D unresolved. The length of the CDR3 is 13 residues. Germline CDR1 is SGHAT and CDR2 is FQNNGV. V was pared by 6 bases and J by 8 bases, with 15 bases between.

About this clone itself: The same CDR3 can be traced to other DNA sequences in this sample. The chain employs TRBV20-1 and TRBJ1-1; no firm D call. Germline V gene lookup returns CDR1 DFQATT and CDR2 SNEGSKA (reference sequence). V was shortened by 3 bases and J by 1 base, with 0 bases between the two germline ends. The CDR3 extends over 10 amino acids. CDR3 region: CSARNTEAFF. CDR3 DNA: TGCAGTGCTAGGAACACTGAAGCTTTCTTT.

The chain uses TRBV15 and TRBJ2-3; the D call may be TRBD1 or TRBD2 (6 bases each). Germline lookup yields CDR1 LNHNV and CDR2 YYDKDF (reference sequence). This CDR3 contains 14 residues. With 7 bases removed from V and 2 bases from J, the gap between germline ends came to 13 bases. The CDR3 sequence is CATMHGGFTDTQYF. CDR3 bases: TGTGCCACCATGCACGGGGGCTTCACAGATACGCAGTATTTT.

The rearrangement uses TRBV10-2 and TRBJ1-2; D is ambiguous. CDR1 is WSHSY, CDR2 SAAADI, per germline. V was clipped by 7 bases and J by 5 bases, with 11 bases between them. The CDR3 is made up of 12 amino acids. In DNA form, the CDR3 reads TGCGCCAGCAATAACGGAGGGTATGGCTACACCTTC. Translating gives CASNNGGYGYTF.

The gene calls are TRBV7-8 and TRBJ2-2; 8 nucleotides agree with TRBD1. The CDR3 sequence is 13 residues long. Germline CDR1 reads SGHVS; CDR2 reads FQNEAQ. Germline trimming cut 2 bases from V and 8 bases from J; bases unmatched to any gene: 1. The CDR3 coding sequence is TGTGCCAGCAGCTTACAGGGGGCGGGGGAGCTGTTTTTT. Residues: CASSLQGAGELFF. The variable domain in full, with the rest retrieved from reference TRBV7-8 and TRBJ2-2, is GAGVSQSPRYKVAKRGQDVALRCDPISGHVSLFWYQQALGQGPEFLTYFQNEAQLDKSGLPSDRFFAERPEGSVSTLKIQRTQQEDSAVYLCASSLQGAGELFFGEGSRLTVL.

The table lists this clone with a count of one. The rearrangement links TRBV7-8 to TRBJ2-7, with D perhaps given as TRBD1 or TRBD2 (5 bases each). The CDR3 runs to 16 residues. Trimming removed 2 bases from V and 7 bases from J, with 21 bases in between. Germline values: CDR1 SGHVS, CDR2 FQNEAQ. CDR3 DNA: TGTGCCAGCAGCTTATACGGGGCGACTACTCGGAATGAGCAGTACTTC. Its protein product is CASSLYGATTRNEQYF.

Comments on this clone: At one of its ends the junction is not consistent with the germline gene, which may arise from a read error. The rearrangement joins TRBV7-2 to TRBJ2-5; no definite D call. This CDR3 has 13 amino acids. Germline CDR1 and CDR2: SGHTA and FQGNSA. The DNA of the CDR3 is TGTGCCAGCAGCCCTACGGTCCAAGGGACCCAGTACTTC. Its translation: CASSPTVQGTQYF.

V is TRBV6-5 and J is TRBJ2-7, with D possibly being TRBD2 (6 bases). The CDR3 runs to 16 residues. The V gene lost 4 bases and the J gene lost 2 bases, with 18 bases spanning the gap. Germline V gives CDR1 MNHEY, CDR2 SVGAGI. The CDR3 here is CASSFTQLGLPYEQYF. In nucleotides, the CDR3 is TGTGCCAGCAGTTTTACCCAGCTGGGACTTCCCTACGAGCAGTACTTC.

Written as DNA, the CDR3 is TGCAGCGTTGAAGGACTAGCGGGAGTCGGCACAGATACGCAGTATTTT. This codes for CSVEGLAGVGTDTQYF. The chain employs TRBV29-1 and TRBJ2-3; 12 nucleotides agree with TRBD2. The V gene's germline CDR1 is SQVTM and CDR2 ANQGSEA. Trimming cost V 1 base and J 1 base; bases outside gene matches: 3. This CDR3 has 16 amino acids.

The chain links TRBV28 to TRBJ2-7; TRBD1 might be the D (5 bases). The CDR3 covers 15 residues. CDR1 and CDR2 (germline): MDHEN, SYDVKM. Trimming stripped 5 bases from V and 0 bases from J, with 14 bases between. DNA of the CDR3: TGTGCCAGCAGTCCGCAGACAGTGCTCTCCTACGAGCAGTACTTC. It is translated as CASSPQTVLSYEQYF.

The chain has TRBV5-1 and TRBJ1-1, with TRBD1 matching 7 bases. Germline V CDR1 and CDR2: SGHRS, YFSETQ. The CDR3 has 14 amino acids. Unmatched junction bases numbered 5, after V lost 2 bases and J lost 4 bases. Here the CDR3 DNA reads TGCGCCAGCAGCTTTATGGACAGGACCACTGAAGCTTTCTTT. Translated, it gives CASSFMDRTTEAFF.

This clone was detected only once. The gene calls are TRBV7-2 and TRBJ2-1, with 8 positions matching TRBD2. The V and J ends lost 6 bases and 4 bases, in that order; junction bases with no gene match: 11. The germline CDR1 and CDR2 sequences are SGHTA and FQGNSA. CDR3 length: 16 residues. The CDR3 is CASRRKGAGEYNEQFF. The CDR3 region has the DNA TGTGCCAGCAGAAGAAAGGGAGCGGGAGAATACAATGAGCAGTTCTTC. The whole variable domain, remainder taken from reference TRBV7-2 and TRBJ2-1, is GAGVSQSPSNKVTEKGKDVELRCDPISGHTALYWYRQSLGQGLEFLIYFQGNSAPDKSGLPSDRFSAERTGGSVSTLTIQRTQQEDSAVYLCASRRKGAGEYNEQFFGPGTRLTVL.